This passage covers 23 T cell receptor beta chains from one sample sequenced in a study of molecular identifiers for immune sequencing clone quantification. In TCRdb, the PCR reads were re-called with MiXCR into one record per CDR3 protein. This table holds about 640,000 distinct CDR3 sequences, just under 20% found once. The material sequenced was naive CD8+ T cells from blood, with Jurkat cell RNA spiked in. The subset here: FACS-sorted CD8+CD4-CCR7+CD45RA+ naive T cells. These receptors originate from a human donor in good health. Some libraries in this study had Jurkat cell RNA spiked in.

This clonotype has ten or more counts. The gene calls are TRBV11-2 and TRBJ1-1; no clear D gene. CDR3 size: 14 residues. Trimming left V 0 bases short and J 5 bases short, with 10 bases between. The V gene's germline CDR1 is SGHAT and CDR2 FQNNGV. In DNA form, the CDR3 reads TGTGCCAGCAGCTTAGAATCCGGAGGGACTGAAGCTTTCTTT. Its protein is CASSLESGGTEAFF.

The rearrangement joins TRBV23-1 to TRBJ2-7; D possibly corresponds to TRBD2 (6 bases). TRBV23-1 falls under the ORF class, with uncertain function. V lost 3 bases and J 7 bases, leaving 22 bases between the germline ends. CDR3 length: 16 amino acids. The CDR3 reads CASSQNRAGSEREQYF. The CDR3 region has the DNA TGCGCCAGCAGTCAGAATCGGGCGGGATCAGAGAGGGAGCAGTACTTC.

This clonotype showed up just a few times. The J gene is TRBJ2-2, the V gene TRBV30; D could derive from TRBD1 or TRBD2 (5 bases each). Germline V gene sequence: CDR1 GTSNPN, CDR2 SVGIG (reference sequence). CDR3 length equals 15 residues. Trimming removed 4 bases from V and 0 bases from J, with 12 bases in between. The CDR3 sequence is CAWIPGPANTGELFF. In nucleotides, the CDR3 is TGTGCCTGGATTCCGGGGCCCGCGAACACCGGGGAGCTGTTTTTT. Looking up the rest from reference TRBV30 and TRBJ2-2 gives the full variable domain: SQTIHQWPATLVQPVGSPLSLECTVEGTSNPNLYWYRQAAGRGLQLLFYSVGIGQISSEVPQNLSASRPQDRQFILSSKKLLLSDSGFYLCAWIPGPANTGELFFGEGSRLTVL.

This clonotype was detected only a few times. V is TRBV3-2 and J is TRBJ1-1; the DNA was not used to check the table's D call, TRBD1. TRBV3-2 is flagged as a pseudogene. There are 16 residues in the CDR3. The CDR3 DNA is TGTGCCAGCAGCCAAGATCGAGGGGGCTCAAACACTGAAGCTTTCTTT. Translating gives CASSQDRGGSNTEAFF.

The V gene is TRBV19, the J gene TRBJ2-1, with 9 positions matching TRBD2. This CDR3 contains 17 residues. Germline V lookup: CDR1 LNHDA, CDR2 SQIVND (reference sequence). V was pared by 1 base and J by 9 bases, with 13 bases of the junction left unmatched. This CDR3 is CASSIVYGLAPGGEQFF. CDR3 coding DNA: TGTGCCAGTAGTATAGTGTACGGACTAGCGCCCGGCGGTGAGCAGTTCTTC.

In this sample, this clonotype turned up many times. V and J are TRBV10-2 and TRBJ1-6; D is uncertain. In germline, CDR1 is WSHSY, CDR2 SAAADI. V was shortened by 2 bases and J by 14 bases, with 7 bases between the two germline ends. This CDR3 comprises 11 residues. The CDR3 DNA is TGCGCCAGCAGTGAGCACGTGGCCCTCCACTTT. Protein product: CASSEHVALHF.

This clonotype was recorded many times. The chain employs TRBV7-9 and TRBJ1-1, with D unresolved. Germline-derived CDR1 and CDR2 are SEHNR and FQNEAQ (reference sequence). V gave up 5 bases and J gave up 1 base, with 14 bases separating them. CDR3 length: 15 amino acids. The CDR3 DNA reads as TGTGCCAGCAGCGTTTTTCTGGGCCAGAACACTGAAGCTTTCTTT. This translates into CASSVFLGQNTEAFF.

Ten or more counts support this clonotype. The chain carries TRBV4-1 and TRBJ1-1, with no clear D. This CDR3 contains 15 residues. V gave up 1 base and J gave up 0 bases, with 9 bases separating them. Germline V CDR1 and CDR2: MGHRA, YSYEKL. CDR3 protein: CASSQGIQMNTEAFF. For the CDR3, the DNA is TGCGCCAGCAGCCAAGGCATACAGATGAACACTGAAGCTTTCTTT.

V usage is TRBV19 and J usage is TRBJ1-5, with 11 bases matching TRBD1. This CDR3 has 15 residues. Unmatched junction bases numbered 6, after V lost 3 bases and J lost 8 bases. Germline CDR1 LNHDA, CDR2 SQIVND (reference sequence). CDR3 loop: CASSIGDRGREPQHF. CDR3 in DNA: TGTGCCAGTAGTATTGGGGACAGGGGGAGGGAGCCCCAGCATTTT.

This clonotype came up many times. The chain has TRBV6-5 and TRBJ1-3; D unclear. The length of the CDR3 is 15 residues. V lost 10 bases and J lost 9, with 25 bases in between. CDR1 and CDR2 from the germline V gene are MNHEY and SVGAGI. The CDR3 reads CATAPGPNTGGTIYF. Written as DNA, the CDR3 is TGTGCCACCGCACCGGGCCCGAATACGGGTGGCACCATATATTTT.

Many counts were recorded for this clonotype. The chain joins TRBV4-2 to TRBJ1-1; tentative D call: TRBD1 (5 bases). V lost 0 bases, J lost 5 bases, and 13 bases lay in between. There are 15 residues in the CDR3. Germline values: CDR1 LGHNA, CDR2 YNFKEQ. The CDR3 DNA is TGTGCCAGCAGCCAAGATCGGGGGGGTGGGACTGAAGCTTTCTTT. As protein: CASSQDRGGGTEAFF.

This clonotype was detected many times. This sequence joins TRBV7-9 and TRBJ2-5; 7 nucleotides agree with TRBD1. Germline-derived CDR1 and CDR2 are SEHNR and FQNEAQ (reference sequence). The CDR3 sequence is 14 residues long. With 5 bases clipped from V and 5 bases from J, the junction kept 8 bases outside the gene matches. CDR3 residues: CASSLTGISETQYF. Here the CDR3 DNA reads TGTGCCAGCAGCCTGACAGGGATTAGCGAGACCCAGTACTTC.

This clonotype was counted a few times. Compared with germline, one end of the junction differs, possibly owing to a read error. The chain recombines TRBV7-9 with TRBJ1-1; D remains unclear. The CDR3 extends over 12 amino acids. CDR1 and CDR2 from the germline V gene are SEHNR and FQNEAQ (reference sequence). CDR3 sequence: CAGSPPNTEAFF. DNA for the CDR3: TGTGCCGGCAGCCCTCCGAACACTGAAGCTTTCTTT. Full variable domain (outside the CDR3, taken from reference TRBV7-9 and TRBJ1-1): DTGVSQNPRHKITKRGQNVTFRCDPISEHNRLYWYRQTLGQGPEFLTYFQNEAQLEKSRLLSDRFSAERPKGSFSTLEIQRTEQGDSAMYLCAGSPPNTEAFFGQGTRLTVV.

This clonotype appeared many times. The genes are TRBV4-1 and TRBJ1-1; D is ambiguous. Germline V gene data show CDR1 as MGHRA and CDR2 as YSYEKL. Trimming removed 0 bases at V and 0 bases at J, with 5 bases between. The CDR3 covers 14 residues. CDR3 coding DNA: TGCGCCAGCAGCCAAGATCTCTTGAACACTGAAGCTTTCTTT. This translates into CASSQDLLNTEAFF.

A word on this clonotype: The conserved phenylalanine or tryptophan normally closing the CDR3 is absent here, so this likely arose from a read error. The chain's CDR3 is CASSDWTAPNEKLFL. The CDR3 DNA reads TGTGCCAGCAGTGATTGGACGGCGCCTAATGAAAAACTGTTTCTT. The rearrangement joins TRBV6-1 to TRBJ1-4; D remains ambiguous. Germline CDR1 and CDR2: MNHNS and SASEGT. The CDR3 contains 15 residues. Trimming pared 3 bases from V and 3 bases from J, leaving 11 bases between.

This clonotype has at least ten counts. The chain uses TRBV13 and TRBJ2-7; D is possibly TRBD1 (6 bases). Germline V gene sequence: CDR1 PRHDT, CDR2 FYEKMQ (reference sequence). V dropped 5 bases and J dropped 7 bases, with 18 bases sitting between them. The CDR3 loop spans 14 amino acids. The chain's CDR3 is CASSLEDSAGEQYF. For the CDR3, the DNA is TGTGCCAGCAGCCTAGAGGACAGCGCAGGAGAGCAGTACTTC.

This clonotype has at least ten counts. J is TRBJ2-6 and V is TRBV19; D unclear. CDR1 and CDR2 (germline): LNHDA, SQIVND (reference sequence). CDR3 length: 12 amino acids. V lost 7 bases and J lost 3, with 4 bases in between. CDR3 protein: CASTVGANVLTF. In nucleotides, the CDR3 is TGTGCCAGTACTGTTGGGGCCAACGTCCTGACTTTC. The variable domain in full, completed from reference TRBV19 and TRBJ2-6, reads DGGITQSPKYLFRKEGQNVTLSCEQNLNHDAMYWYRQDPGQGLRLIYYSQIVNDFQKGDIAEGYSVSREKKESFPLTVTSAQKNPTAFYLCASTVGANVLTFGAGSRLTVL.

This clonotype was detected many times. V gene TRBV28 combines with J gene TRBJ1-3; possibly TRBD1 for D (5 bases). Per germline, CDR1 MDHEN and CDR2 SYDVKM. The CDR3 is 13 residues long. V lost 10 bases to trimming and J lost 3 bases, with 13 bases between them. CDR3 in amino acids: CATAREIGNTIYF. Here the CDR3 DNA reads TGTGCCACGGCCAGGGAGATTGGAAACACCATATATTTT.

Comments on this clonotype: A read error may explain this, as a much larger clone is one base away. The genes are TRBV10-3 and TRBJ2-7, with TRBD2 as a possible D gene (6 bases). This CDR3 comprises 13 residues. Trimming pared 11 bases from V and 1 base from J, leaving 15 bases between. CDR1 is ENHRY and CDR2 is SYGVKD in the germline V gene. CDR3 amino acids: CASAGRSSYEQYF. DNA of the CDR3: TGTGCCTCGGCGGGACGGTCATCCTACGAGCAGTACTTC.

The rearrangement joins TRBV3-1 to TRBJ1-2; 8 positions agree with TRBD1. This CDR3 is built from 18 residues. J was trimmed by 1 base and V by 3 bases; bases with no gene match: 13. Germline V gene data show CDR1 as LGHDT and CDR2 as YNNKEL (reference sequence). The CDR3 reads CASSHGRDRRTHNYGYTF. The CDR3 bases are TGTGCCAGCAGCCACGGCCGGGACAGGCGGACTCATAACTATGGCTACACCTTC.

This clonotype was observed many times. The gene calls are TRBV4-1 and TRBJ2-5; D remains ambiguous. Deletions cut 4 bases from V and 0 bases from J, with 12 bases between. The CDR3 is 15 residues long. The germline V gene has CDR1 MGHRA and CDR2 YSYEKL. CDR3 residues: CASSLLVSDQETQYF. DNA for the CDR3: TGCGCCAGCAGCCTTCTAGTGAGCGACCAAGAGACCCAGTACTTC.

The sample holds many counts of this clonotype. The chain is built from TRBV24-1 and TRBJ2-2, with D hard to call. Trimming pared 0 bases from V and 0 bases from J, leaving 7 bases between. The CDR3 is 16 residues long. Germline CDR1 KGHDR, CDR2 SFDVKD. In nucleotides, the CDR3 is TGTGCCACCAGTGATTTGGCAGGAACGAACACCGGGGAGCTGTTTTTT. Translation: CATSDLAGTNTGELFF.

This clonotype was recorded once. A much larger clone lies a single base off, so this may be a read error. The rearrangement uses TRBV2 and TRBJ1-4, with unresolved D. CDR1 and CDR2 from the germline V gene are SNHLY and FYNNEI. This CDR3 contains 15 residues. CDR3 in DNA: TGTGCCAACAGTGAAGATGGCAGAGAAAATGAAAAACTGTTTTTT. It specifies CANSEDGRENEKLFF.